Listed below are T cell receptor beta chains from one sample, sequenced in a study of early T cells in non-severe SARS-CoV-2 infection. TCRdb reprocessed the 5' RACE reads with MiXCR, giving one entry per CDR3 protein. The sample has some 89,000 distinct CDR3 sequences; more than 9.5% are singletons. This sample comprised whole blood, obtained at baseline. Receptors were obtained from an adult who was a healthcare worker with PCR-confirmed SARS-CoV-2 infection or an uninfected control (not recorded which). The CDR3 runs from the conserved cysteine through the conserved F or W. A D gene is named only where the DNA matches it firmly. For some rows the clone size is stated as once, few or many, or as a class when expanded; others skip it.

TRBJ1-1 | TRBD1 | TRBV14 | many | TGTGCCAGCAGCCACGCCCAGACAGGGATGAACACTGAAGCTTTCTTT | CASSHAQTGMNTEAFF
TRBJ2-2 | TRBD1 | TRBV29-1 | many | TGCAGCGTTGGGGACAGCTACACCGGGGAGCTGTTTTTT | CSVGDSYTGELFF
TRBJ2-7 | - | TRBV6-1 | once | TGTGCCAGCAGGATGTACGAGCAGTACTTC | CASRMYEQYF
TRBJ1-2 | TRBD1 | TRBV29-1 | few | TGCAGCGGGGGACAGGGTTATGGCTACACCTTC | CSGGQGYGYTF
TRBJ1-5 | - | TRBV3-1 | few | TGTGCCAGCAGCCAAGATAGTCGGCAGGGGAAGCCCCAGCATTTT | CASSQDSRQGKPQHF
TRBJ1-2 | TRBD1 | TRBV7-2 | once | TGTGCCAGCAGCTCACTCGACAGGGGGCGCGGCTACACCTTC | CASSSLDRGRGYTF
TRBJ2-1 | - | TRBV2 | few | TGTGCCAGCAGTGGGGACGGACCCAATGAGCAGTTCTTC | CASSGDGPNEQFF
TRBJ2-5 | TRBD2 | TRBV7-9 | many | TGTGCCAGCAGCTTTGGGACTAGCGTGGAGACCCAGTACTTC | CASSFGTSVETQYF
TRBJ2-5 | TRBD1 | TRBV9 | - | TGTGCCAGCAGCTTTGGACAGGGAGGAGAGACCCAGTACTTC | CASSFGQGGETQYF
TRBJ2-3 | - | TRBV5-1 | few | TGCGCCAGCAGCGATCGCCCTAGCGGAGGAGGGGGAGATACGCAGTATTTT | CASSDRPSGGGGDTQYF
TRBJ2-3 | TRBD2 | TRBV6-2/TRBV6-3 | few | TGTGCCAGCAGCCCCGGACTAGAGCTAGATACGCAGTATTTT | CASSPGLELDTQYF
TRBJ1-2 | - | TRBV6-6 | few | TGTGCCAGCAGTTACCGGAACTATGGCTACACCTTC | CASSYRNYGYTF
TRBJ2-3 | - | TRBV7-6 | few | TGTGCCAGCAGCTCCACAAACTTGGCAGATACGCAGTATTTT | CASSSTNLADTQYF
TRBJ2-7 | - | TRBV5-1 | many | TGCGCCAGCAGCTTGGCCGTTGGGGGCGCCTACGAGCAGTACTTC | CASSLAVGGAYEQYF
TRBJ2-3 | - | TRBV10-3 | - | TGTGCCATCAGTGAGTCGAAGGATAGCGCTCCCCTCCACACAGATACGCAGTATTTT | CAISESKDSAPLHTDTQYF
TRBJ1-2 | - | TRBV20-1 | - | TGCAGTGCTAGAGTAGGGGGAGGAGATGGCTACACCTTC | CSARVGGGDGYTF
TRBJ1-4 | TRBD1 | TRBV11-2 | many | TGTGCCAGCAGCACCCGGACAGGGGGTAATGAAAAACTGTTTTTT | CASSTRTGGNEKLFF
TRBJ2-2 | - | TRBV3-1 | many | TGTGCCAGCAGCCCTATGTCGGGAACGAACACCGGGGAGCTGTTTTTT | CASSPMSGTNTGELFF
TRBJ2-7 | TRBD1 | TRBV11-2 | - | TGTGCCAGCAGCTTGGGAAGGACAGGGCCCTACGAGCAGTACTTC | CASSLGRTGPYEQYF
TRBJ1-5 | TRBD1 | TRBV6-2/TRBV6-3 | few | TGTGCCAGCAGCCACAGGGGAGGACAGCCCCAGCATTTT | CASSHRGGQPQHF
TRBJ2-2 | - | TRBV7-6 | - | TGTGCCAGCAGCTTAGCCGAAGCAACCGGGGAGCTGTTTTTT | CASSLAEATGELFF
TRBJ2-7 | - | TRBV6-5 | many | TGTGCCAGCAGTTACTCACGGCTTTATCCCTCCTACGAGCAGTACTTC | CASSYSRLYPSYEQYF
TRBJ1-6 | - | TRBV29-1 | few | TGCAGCGTTAAACAGGGAAGCAATTCACCCCTCCACTTT | CSVKQGSNSPLHF
TRBJ1-6 | TRBD1 | TRBV20-1 | few | TGCAGTGTCTCGACAGGGGGCCCCCAAGGGAACCTCCACTTT | CSVSTGGPQGNLHF
TRBJ2-1 | TRBD1 | TRBV20-1 | - | TGCAGTGCGGAGGAAGGGACAGGGGCATATGGTGAGCAGTTCTTC | CSAEEGTGAYGEQFF
TRBJ1-2 | - | TRBV20-1 | - | TGCAGTGCTAATAACCCCAAGAACTATGGCTACACCTTC | CSANNPKNYGYTF
TRBJ1-1 | TRBD1 | TRBV2 | once | TGTGCCAGCAGTGTACAGGGGGGAGACACTGAAGCTTTCTTT | CASSVQGGDTEAFF
TRBJ2-2 | TRBD1 | TRBV2 | - | TGTGCCAGCAGTGACGACAGGGTAAAGACCGGGGAGCTGTTTTTT | CASSDDRVKTGELFF
TRBJ2-5 | TRBD2 | TRBV18 | few | TGTGCCAGCTCACCACGGACTAGCACAGAGACCCAGTACTTC | CASSPRTSTETQYF
TRBJ2-2 | TRBD1 | TRBV11-2 | many | TGTGCCAGCAGCTTGGGACAGGGGGTCGCAACCGGGGAGCTGTTTTTT | CASSLGQGVATGELFF
TRBJ2-2 | - | TRBV24-1 | - | TGTGCCACCAGTGATTTGCTGGCTGGGGAGCTGTTTTTT | CATSDLLAGELFF
TRBJ2-1 | TRBD2 | TRBV30 | many | TGTGCCTGGACGACTAGCGGGAGGGCCGGTGAGCAGTTCTTC | CAWTTSGRAGEQFF
TRBJ2-7 | - | TRBV7-2 | few | TGTGCCAGCAGCCCACCCCAGGGTTTGGGGCAGTACTTC | CASSPPQGLGQYF
TRBJ2-3 | - | TRBV29-1 | - | TGCAGCGTTTGGGGGGCGGATACGCAGTATTTT | CSVWGADTQYF
TRBJ2-2 | TRBD1 | TRBV5-1 | few | TGCGCCAGCAGCTGGGGGACAGCCGCCGGGGAGCTGTTTTTT | CASSWGTAAGELFF
TRBJ2-7 | - | TRBV11-2 | - | TGTGCCAGCAGCTTAGATAGCGGCGGGGCCTCATTTCTCCGTCACGAGCAGTACTTC | CASSLDSGGASFLRHEQYF
TRBJ2-2 | - | TRBV24-1 | many | TGTGCCACCAGTGTCACCGGGGAGCTGTTTTTT | CATSVTGELFF
TRBJ2-1 | - | TRBV12-3/TRBV12-4 | many | TGTGCCAGCAGACGCCGGGACTCGTACTCCTACAATGAGCAGTTCTTC | CASRRRDSYSYNEQFF
TRBJ2-3 | - | TRBV5-4 | few | TGTGCCAGCAGCCAAGACCCGCGGACAGATACGCAGTATTTT | CASSQDPRTDTQYF
TRBJ2-7 | - | TRBV29-1 | few | TGCAGCGTTGTTTCCCCCGACAAGGGCTTCTACGAGCAGTACTTC | CSVVSPDKGFYEQYF
TRBJ2-1 | - | TRBV28 | few | TGTGCCAGCAGTTCCCGCCGGGCCTATAGGATCAATGAGCAGTTCTTC | CASSSRRAYRINEQFF
TRBJ1-5 | - | TRBV20-1 | once | TGCAGTGCCGGCCCGGGGAACAATCAGCCCCAGCATTTT | CSAGPGNNQPQHF
TRBJ1-1 | TRBD1 | TRBV29-1 | many | TGCAGCGCTGGCAGGGGGCCGGTTAACACTGAAGCTTTCTTT | CSAGRGPVNTEAFF
TRBJ2-7 | - | TRBV7-2 | many | TGTGCCAGCAGCTTAGATAGATGGGTCGGGGCCAGGTACGAGCAGTACTTC | CASSLDRWVGARYEQYF
TRBJ1-5 | - | TRBV20-1 | many | TGCAGTGCTAGGGACGCTTATAATCAGCCCCAGCATTTT | CSARDAYNQPQHF
TRBJ2-1 | TRBD1 | TRBV20-1 | many | TGCAGTGCTTCCGACAGGGGGCTATATATCAATGAGCAGTTCTTC | CSASDRGLYINEQFF
TRBJ1-2 | TRBD1 | TRBV3-1 | many | TGTGCCAGCAGCCTCCAGACAGGGCAGGGAGGCTACACCTTC | CASSLQTGQGGYTF
TRBJ1-4 | - | TRBV11-2 | few | TGTGCCAGCAGCCGCCCCCGGACGGATGAAAAACTGTTTTTT | CASSRPRTDEKLFF
TRBJ1-1 | - | TRBV18 | many | TGTGCCAGCTCCCTTACGACCGACGCTGAAGCTTTCTTT | CASSLTTDAEAFF
TRBJ2-7 | - | TRBV30 | - | TGTGCCTGGACTAACCTGGGAGCGGACTCCTACGAGCAGTACTTC | CAWTNLGADSYEQYF
TRBJ2-7 | - | TRBV18 | - | TGTGCCAGCTCACCACTTTCCGGACAGTACGAGCAGTACTTC | CASSPLSGQYEQYF
TRBJ2-1 | - | TRBV6-6 | many | TGTGCCAGCAGTTACTCTGGGGGCTCCTACAATGAGCAGTTCTTC | CASSYSGGSYNEQFF
TRBJ2-5 | - | TRBV19 | many | TGTGCCAGTAGTCTCCGACATATCCAAGAGACCCAGTACTTC | CASSLRHIQETQYF